These 10 T cell receptor beta chains were sequenced from one sample in a study of T cell repertoires in cytomegalovirus infection. Each CDR3 protein gets one entry after TCRdb re-called the reads with MiXCR. This sample has 110,000 or so distinct CDR3 sequences, with roughly 30% found just once. For these receptors, no antigen is known. The source material was CD8+ T cells from cultured PBMCs, sampled from culture after CMV antigen stimulation. The receptors shown here come from a human donor in good health (CMV status not recorded). Some clones in this sample may be carry-over from other donors' samples.

The chain links TRBV5-1 to TRBJ2-1, with 8 bases aligning to TRBD2. In germline, CDR1 is SGHRS, CDR2 YFSETQ. The length of the CDR3 is 18 residues. V lost 4 bases, J lost 5 bases, and 17 bases stayed unmatched. CDR3 sequence: CASSPNPLTSGRHNEQFF. The CDR3 region has the DNA TGCGCCAGCAGCCCCAACCCTCTCACTAGCGGAAGACACAATGAGCAGTTCTTC.

Ten or more counts support this clonotype. The chain links TRBV6-1 to TRBJ2-5; 9 bases match TRBD1. The CDR3 covers 16 residues. The V segment lost 5 bases and the J segment 1 base; nucleotides outside the gene matches: 8. Germline CDR1 is MNHNS and CDR2 is SASEGT. CDR3 residues: CASSSPTTGGQETQYF. Here the CDR3 DNA reads TGTGCCAGCAGTTCCCCTACGACAGGGGGCCAAGAGACCCAGTACTTC.

This clonotype was seen a few times. The chain is built from TRBV29-1 and TRBJ1-1; no reliable D call. Germline V lookup: CDR1 SQVTM, CDR2 ANQGSEA. The CDR3 contains 12 residues. Trimming left V 5 bases short and J 1 base short, with 8 bases between. CDR3: CSVQVGNTEAFF. CDR3 sequence (DNA): TGCAGCGTTCAGGTTGGGAACACTGAAGCTTTCTTT.

This clonotype was found a few times. The chain couples TRBV19 to TRBJ2-2; 10 nucleotides align to TRBD2. Germline V gives CDR1 LNHDA, CDR2 SQIVND (reference sequence). The CDR3 covers 15 residues. The V and J ends lost 7 bases and 6 bases, in that order; junction bases with no gene match: 8. As DNA, the CDR3 is TGTGCCAGTACCCCCGGCCTAGCGGGGGCCGGGGAGCTGTTTTTT. Translated, it gives CASTPGLAGAGELFF.

About this clonotype: One end of the junction does not line up with germline, which may come from a read error. This chain's CDR3 is CASSGPGQGATEAKNIQYF. CDR3 coding DNA: TGTGCTAGCAGTGGACCGGGACAGGGGGCTACTGAGGCCAAAAACATTCAGTACTTC. The chain links TRBV7-7 to TRBJ2-4; 12 bases match TRBD1. Germline lookup yields CDR1 SSHAT and CDR2 FNYEAQ (reference sequence). The CDR3 consists of 19 residues.

This rearrangement joins TRBV2 to TRBJ1-1; D gene ambiguous. CDR1 SNHLY and CDR2 FYNNEI come from the germline V gene. The CDR3 contains 11 residues. V lost 4 bases, J lost 5 bases, and 5 bases lay in between. The CDR3: CASSVRTEAFF. The CDR3 DNA is TGTGCCAGCAGTGTACGGACTGAAGCTTTCTTT.

The rearrangement links TRBV12-3 or TRBV12-4 to TRBJ2-3, with 8 bases that match TRBD2. J gave up 2 bases and V 5 bases, and 15 bases lay outside the gene matches. CDR3 length equals 18 residues. This CDR3 reads CASSLVGGGPPPTDTQYF. The CDR3 DNA reads as TGTGCCAGCAGTCTCGTTGGCGGGGGGCCGCCCCCCACAGATACGCAGTATTTT.

The sample holds a few counts of this clonotype. CDR3 protein: CASSPTDRDTDTQYF. The DNA of the CDR3 is TGTGCCAGCAGCCCGACGGACAGGGACACAGATACGCAGTATTTT. J is TRBJ2-3 and V is TRBV7-4, with 8 bases fitting TRBD1. CDR1 is SGHVT, CDR2 SQSDAQ, per germline. The CDR3 has 15 residues. V gave up 5 bases and J gave up 2 bases; unmatched junction bases: 6.

V and J are TRBV24-1 and TRBJ2-1; no clear D. Germline V CDR1 and CDR2: KGHDR, SFDVKD. Trimming removed 2 bases from V and 2 bases from J, with 12 bases in between. CDR3 size: 16 residues. The CDR3 here is CATSDSRLGPYNEQFF. The CDR3 region has the DNA TGTGCCACCAGTGATTCTCGACTTGGCCCCTACAATGAGCAGTTCTTC.

The rearrangement links TRBV7-8 to TRBJ1-1; weak D call: TRBD1 (6 bases). The CDR3 has 15 residues. V dropped 3 bases and J dropped 3 bases, with 14 bases sitting between them. CDR1 and CDR2 (germline): SGHVS, FQNEAQ. For the CDR3, the DNA is TGTGCCAGCAGCTTGTACAGGGCCCTGGACACTGAAGCTTTCTTT. As protein: CASSLYRALDTEAFF.